This T cell receptor (beta chain) was retrieved from a study of Ad26.COV2.S vaccination and SARS-CoV-2 variants. Germline assignment: CDR1 SGHVS and CDR2 FNYEAQ. The CDR3 totals 15 residues. V trimming: 5 bases; J trimming: 5 bases; junction bases outside the gene matches: 9. This clone was seen just once. Generated by immunoSEQ multiplex PCR, the TCRdb table keeps only in-frame clones and is missing some. The table shows around 300,000 clones, with roughly nine tenths occurring only once. Sample treatment: roughly 19 received Ad26.COV2.S at low or high dose, single or two shots; about 5 received placebo; per-sample allocation not given. Collection of samples fell on day 63 after the first vaccine or placebo injection.

This material consisted of peripheral blood, taken in a trial of Ad26.COV2.S vaccine versus placebo. This rearrangement joins TRBV7-6 to TRBJ2-5; TRBD2 matches 9 bases. This receptor was taken from a person between 18 and 59 years old who received the Ad26.COV2.S COVID-19 vaccine or a placebo. CDR3 in amino acids: CASSRASGERETQYF. CDR3 DNA sequence: TGTGCCAGCAGCCGCGCTAGCGGGGAAAGGGAGACCCAGTACTTC.